This T cell receptor (beta chain) was obtained from a study of Ad26.COV2.S vaccination and SARS-CoV-2 variants. Study-wide background: Sample donor was a member of the COV1001 Ad26.COV2.S trial arm.

Treatment noted: around 19 received Ad26.COV2.S at low or high dose, single or two shots; five or six received placebo; per-sample allocation not given. The samples date from day 63 after the first vaccine or placebo injection. Trimming took off 0 bases at V and 4 bases at J, with 9 bases between the two ends. The CDR3 sequence is 14 residues long. Germline V gene sequence: CDR1 LGHDT, CDR2 YNNKEL (reference sequence). Data came from immunoSEQ multiplex PCR; TCRdb stores just in-frame clones and leaves some out. The table has 200,000 to 250,000 clones, 88% seen once. This receptor was obtained from a person aged 18-60 years who received the Ad26.COV2.S COVID-19 vaccine or a placebo. This chain joins TRBV3-1 (or the pseudogene TRBV3-2) and TRBJ1-2; no clear D gene. The starting material was peripheral blood, obtained in a trial of Ad26.COV2.S vaccine versus placebo. The CDR3: CASSQEVGIYGYTF. The CDR3, as DNA: TGTGCCAGCAGCCAAGAAGTAGGGATCTATGGCTACACCTTC.